Each of the 12 T cell receptor beta chains below was sequenced from the same sample in a study of T cell responses to AZD1222 COVID-19 vaccine (dated by TCRdb to about 2021). The sample's time point, from its label and the paper: baseline before first vaccination. To prepare the library, the immunoSEQ multiplex PCR assay was applied. The table was pulled from immuneACCESS by TCRdb, which kept in-frame rearrangements only. Such tables lose some clones; where checked, under half of the loss comes from unresolved V genes, and the rest has no known cause. This sample gives roughly 190,000 clones in total; roughly 92% of them show up just once. The biggest ten clones account for less than 1.5% of the sample. The input for sequencing was peripheral blood, taken on day 0 of AZD1222 vaccination. Receptor source: an adult in good health.

The rearrangement uses TRBV18 and TRBJ1-3, with D unresolved. Trimming took off 6 bases at V and 0 bases at J, with 15 bases between the two ends. CDR1 and CDR2 (germline): KGHSH, LQKENI. The CDR3 has 16 amino acids. The CDR3 reads CASSPQAASSGNTIYF. The CDR3 DNA reads TGTGCCAGCTCCCCCCAGGCGGCCAGCTCTGGAAACACCATATATTTT.

The chain carries TRBV29-1 and TRBJ2-3; D may be TRBD2 (5 bases). This CDR3 region has 13 residues. Germline V gives CDR1 SQVTM, CDR2 ANQGSEA. The germline V and J ends were trimmed by 7 bases and 2 bases, with 13 bases remaining between them. The CDR3 DNA reads as TGCAGCGAGCGGACCGGACCCACAGATACGCAGTATTTT. Translated, it gives CSERTGPTDTQYF.

CDR3 coding DNA: TGTGCCAGCAGCCAAGATCGGGCGAACACTGAAGCTTTCTTT. Translating it yields CASSQDRANTEAFF. J is TRBJ1-1 and V is TRBV4-2; D remains unclear. Germline values: CDR1 LGHNA, CDR2 YNFKEQ. V dropped 0 bases and J dropped 1 base, with 6 bases sitting between them. CDR3 length equals 14 residues.

This clone was observed once. V is TRBV12-5 and J is TRBJ1-4; 9 nucleotides align to TRBD1. Germline-derived CDR1 and CDR2 are LGHNT and FRNRAP. This CDR3 contains 16 residues. Germline trimming cut 2 bases from V and 5 bases from J; bases unmatched to any gene: 6. Written as DNA, the CDR3 is TGTGCTAGTGGTTTGACAACGGGACAGGGAAATGAAAAACTGTTTTTT. Protein: CASGLTTGQGNEKLFF.

This clone was seen only once. V is TRBV2 and J is TRBJ2-1; unclear D gene. The CDR3 is made up of 12 amino acids. Germline V gene sequence: CDR1 SNHLY, CDR2 FYNNEI. V lost 3 bases, J lost 9 bases, and 9 bases lay in between. The DNA of the CDR3 is TGTGCCAGCAGTGATTTAGTAAGTGAGCAGTTCTTC. Translating it yields CASSDLVSEQFF. The variable domain in full, with the rest retrieved from reference TRBV2 and TRBJ2-1, is EPEVTQTPSHQVTQMGQEVILRCVPISNHLYFYWYRQILGQKVEFLVSFYNNEISEKSEIFDDQFSVERPDGSNFTLKIRSTKLEDSAMYFCASSDLVSEQFFGPGTRLTVL.

V usage is TRBV15 and J usage is TRBJ1-1, with D uncertain. Germline CDR1 and CDR2: LNHNV and YYDKDF (reference sequence). This CDR3 is built from 14 residues. V was pared by 3 bases and J by 0 bases, with 8 bases between. The CDR3 here is CATSSSVLNTEAFF. The CDR3 coding sequence is TGTGCCACCAGCAGCAGCGTATTGAACACTGAAGCTTTCTTT.

The V gene is TRBV13, the J gene TRBJ1-1; maybe TRBD1 (6 bases). The CDR3 has 14 amino acids. From germline, CDR1 is PRHDT and CDR2 FYEKMQ (reference sequence). Between the trimmed V and J ends, which lost 3 bases and 0 bases, there was a span of 8 bases. CDR3 loop: CASSFGQLNTEAFF. The CDR3 nucleotides read TGTGCCAGCAGCTTCGGACAGCTGAACACTGAAGCTTTCTTT.

The chain combines TRBV7-9 with TRBJ1-6; D is unclear. Trimming took off 0 bases at V and 7 bases at J, with 7 bases between the two ends. Per the germline V gene, CDR1 is SEHNR and CDR2 is FQNEAQ (reference sequence). CDR3 length: 14 residues. CDR3 nucleotide sequence: TGTGCCAGCAGCTTAGCGTCGGGGAATTCACCCCTCCACTTT. It translates to CASSLASGNSPLHF.

The rearrangement links TRBV6-2 or TRBV6-3 to TRBJ1-1, with a weak D call TRBD1 (5 bases). CDR1 is MNHEY and CDR2 is SVGEGT in the germline V gene. CDR3 length equals 16 residues. Trimming cost V 0 bases and J 3 bases, with 14 bases left between them. CDR3 protein: CASSYSSTAKDTEAFF. The CDR3, as DNA: TGTGCCAGCAGTTACTCGTCGACAGCTAAGGACACTGAAGCTTTCTTT.

This chain uses TRBV12-3 or TRBV12-4 with TRBJ2-7; no definite D call. Trimming removed 5 bases from V and 7 bases from J, with 9 bases in between. The CDR3 is 11 residues long. The CDR3 DNA sequence: TGTGCCAGCAGTGCCGGTGGGGAGCAGTACTTC. Its protein is CASSAGGEQYF.

DNA for the CDR3: TGTGCCAGCAGCCGGAGCTCCTACGAGCAGTACTTC. Residues: CASSRSSYEQYF. The V call is TRBV3-1 (or the pseudogene TRBV3-2), the J call TRBJ2-7, with D uncertain. V lost 4 bases, J lost 0 bases, and 4 bases lay in between. The CDR3 runs to 12 residues. Germline CDR1 and CDR2: LGHDT and YNNKEL (reference sequence).

V is TRBV6-5 and J is TRBJ2-1; 10 positions match TRBD2. The CDR3 is made up of 15 amino acids. With V trimmed by 6 bases and J by 5 bases, 7 bases remained unmatched. Germline V gene sequence: CDR1 MNHEY, CDR2 SVGAGI. DNA for the CDR3: TGTGCCAGCAGCCGAAATAGCGGGGGGAACAATGAGCAGTTCTTC. It encodes CASSRNSGGNNEQFF.